This T cell receptor beta chain was profiled in a study of CD4 T cells in relation to SARS-CoV-2 and coronaviruses. Study-level background: ViraFEST: approximately eleven-day antigen culture of PBMCs, then TCR beta CDR3 sequencing. Two subjects were Hispanic; patients were eight or nine males and a handful of females. Study-wide results and limits: Memory recall responses, not primary responses primed in culture, are what the assay detects. SARS-CoV-2-driven expansion was significantly weaker in crossreactive than monoreactive clones.

This clone turned up a few times. Its specificity is not known. The V gene lost 0 bases and the J gene lost 5 bases, with 12 bases spanning the gap. CDR1 SGDLS and CDR2 YYNGEE come from the germline V gene. The CDR3 contains 15 residues. Some clones are missing from TCRdb's copy, which holds only in-frame ones; the method was immunoSEQ multiplex PCR. The table records 35,000 to 40,000 clones, approximately 77% of them present only once. The sequenced sample consisted of naive CD4+ T cells from PBMCs, cultured in vitro. Stated subset: naive CD4+ T cells isolated by negative enrichment. The chain employs TRBV9 and TRBJ1-5, with D uncertain. This clonotype was sampled from an adult with COVID-19. The CDR3 loop is CASSVGTRVDQPQHF. CDR3 DNA: TGTGCCAGCAGCGTAGGGACTCGGGTGGATCAGCCCCAGCATTTT.